This T cell receptor beta chain was identified during a study of T cells in Graves' hyperthyroidism and ophthalmopathy. Study-level findings and limits: For ophthalmopathy, model prediction preceded onset by a median approximately 6 months.

The CDR3 spans 12 residues. Germline V gene sequence: CDR1 SQVTM, CDR2 ANQGSEA. The V and J ends lost 6 bases and 7 bases respectively, with 12 bases between them. This clonotype was counted many times. Antigen specificity is unknown. Amplification yielded TCR beta CDR3 regions, with RNA transcripts as the source. HTBI primers were used for first-round RT-PCR of the TCR CDR3. TCRdb called the multiplex PCR reads again in MiXCR, with one record for every CDR3 protein. The profile shows under 400,000 distinct CDR3 sequences, 15% to 20% of them singletons. The sample was blood. The chain couples TRBV29-1 to TRBJ2-2; D perhaps matches TRBD2 (5 bases). The sequence derives from a woman between 35 and 50 years old with Graves' ophthalmopathy. This CDR3 is CSVTTGVGELFF. CDR3 nucleotides: TGCAGCGTAACCACCGGGGTCGGGGAGCTGTTTTTT.